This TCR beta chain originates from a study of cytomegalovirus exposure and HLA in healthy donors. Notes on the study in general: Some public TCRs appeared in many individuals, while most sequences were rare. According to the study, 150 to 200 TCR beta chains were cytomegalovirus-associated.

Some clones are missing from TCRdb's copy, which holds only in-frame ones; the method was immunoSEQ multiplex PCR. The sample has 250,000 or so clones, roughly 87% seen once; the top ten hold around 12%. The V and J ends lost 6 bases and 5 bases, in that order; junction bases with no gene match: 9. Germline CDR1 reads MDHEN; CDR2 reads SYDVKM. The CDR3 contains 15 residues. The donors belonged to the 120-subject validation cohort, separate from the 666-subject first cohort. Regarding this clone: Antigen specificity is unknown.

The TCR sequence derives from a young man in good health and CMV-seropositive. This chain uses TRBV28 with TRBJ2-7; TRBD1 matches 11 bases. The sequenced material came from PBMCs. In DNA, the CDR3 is TGTGCCAGCAGATCTTTTTGGACAGGGGGCCACGAGCAGTACTTC. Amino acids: CASRSFWTGGHEQYF.